This entry features one TCR beta chain sequence. This clonotype came up many times. No cognate antigen has been identified for it. No base quality information exists; no much larger clone differs at one position. The axillary draining lymph nodes of breast cancer patients were the source of the lymph node samples. This sample was taken from a study of breast tumors, draining lymph nodes, adjacent tissues (dated by TCRdb to 2016 to 2017). Some background on the complete study: The study compared TCR beta repertoires across tumor, adjacent nontumor tissue and axillary lymph nodes from breast cancer patients. The study was designed to assess the relationships and possible T-cell exchange between tumor, surrounding tissue and draining lymph node repertoires in human breast cancer. General study outcomes and caveats: The data were considered consistent with the idea that most tumor T cells come from the lymph node and then expand in tumor tissue. T-cell repertoire diversity in tumors was found to be lower than in lymph nodes but higher than in nontumor tissue, and preferential V and J gene usage was observed. The similarity between tumor and nontumor tissue repertoires was significantly greater in luminal-like breast cancer than in basal-like breast cancer. The conclusion that tumor T cells originate in lymph nodes was presented as consistent with a hypothesis rather than as directly demonstrated.

The sample was run on an Illumina HiSeq 2000. Multiplex PCR amplification was used to build the TCR beta chain libraries. High-throughput sequencing was used to analyze the amplified TCR beta chain products. In TCRdb, the public reads were trimmed at Q25 with fastp and aligned with MiXCR, with productive beta chains retained. Each entry is one CDR3 protein sequence, shown with its most common DNA and genes. The sample data list approximately 140,000 distinct CDR3 sequences, and approximately 32% of these were observed just once. The ten largest account for roughly 2.3% of the sample. Sequences MNHEY (CDR1) and SVGAGI (CDR2) are obtained from the germline V gene. The CDR3 starts with the cysteine, ends with the phenylalanine, and has 17 residues. Left in the record is the CDR3 DNA by itself, 51 bases read in frame from the first base. Relative to germline, V is missing 0 bases and J is missing 5 bases, with 12 bases of the junction outside any gene match.

Specimen: axillary lymph node tissue. This clonotype was obtained from a female donor with breast cancer. Some clones in this sample may be carry-over from other donors' samples. The chain was built from TRBV6-5 and TRBJ2-5, with 7 bases in between that match TRBD1. The CDR3 region: CASSYSGPVGGDETQYF. The nucleotide sequence reads TGTGCCAGCAGTTACTCTGGTCCGGTAGGGGGCGACGAGACCCAGTACTTC.